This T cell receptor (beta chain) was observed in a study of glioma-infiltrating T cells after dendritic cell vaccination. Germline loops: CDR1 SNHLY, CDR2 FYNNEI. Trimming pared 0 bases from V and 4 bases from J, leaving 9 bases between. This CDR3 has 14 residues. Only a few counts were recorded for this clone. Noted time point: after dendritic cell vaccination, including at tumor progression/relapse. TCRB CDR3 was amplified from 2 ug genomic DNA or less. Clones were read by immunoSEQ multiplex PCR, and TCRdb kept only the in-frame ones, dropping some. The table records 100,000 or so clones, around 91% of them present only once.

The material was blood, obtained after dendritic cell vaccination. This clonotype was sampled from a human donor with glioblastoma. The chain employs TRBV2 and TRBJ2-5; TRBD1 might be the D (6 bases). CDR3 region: CASSEALGGETQYF. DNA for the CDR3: TGTGCCAGCAGTGAAGCGCTAGGGGGAGAGACCCAGTACTTC.